Following are 32 T cell receptor beta chains from one sample sequenced in a study of blood T cell repertoires in COVID-19. Measured with immunoSEQ multiplex PCR; TCRdb has only the in-frame clones, and not every one. The repertoire includes 100,000 to 150,000 clones, 84% of them detected once, and approximately 1.5% sits in the top ten. Sequencing used peripheral blood. The receptors originated from a man between 60 and 70 years old with acute or convalescent COVID-19.

CDR3 DNA sequence: TGCGCCAGCAGCTTGGGGGGCAGGGTTGCTTTCTTT. Its protein is CASSLGGRVAFF. This chain connects TRBV5-1 to TRBJ1-1, with D maybe TRBD1 (5 bases). This CDR3 comprises 12 residues. With 0 bases removed from V and 11 bases from J, the gap between germline ends came to 11 bases. Looked up from germline, CDR1 is SGHRS and CDR2 is YFSETQ.

This clone turned up a few times. This sequence joins TRBV27 and TRBJ2-2, with TRBD1 matching 10 bases. Trimming at V came to 4 bases and at J to 5 bases, leaving 1 base not matched to a gene. CDR1 and CDR2 (germline): MNHEY, SMNVEV (reference sequence). The CDR3 spans 14 residues. Here the CDR3 reads CASSWDRGTGELFF. In DNA form, the CDR3 reads TGTGCCAGCAGTTGGGACAGGGGAACCGGGGAGCTGTTTTTT.

This chain uses TRBV7-8 with TRBJ1-5; D remains ambiguous. Trimming removed 4 bases from V and 6 bases from J, with 10 bases in between. Germline CDR1 reads SGHVS; CDR2 reads FQNEAQ. The CDR3 has 13 residues. CDR3 bases: TGTGCCAGCAGCTATAGGAGCGGTCAGCCCCAGCATTTT. Its translation is CASSYRSGQPQHF. Using reference TRBV7-8 and TRBJ1-5 for the parts outside the CDR3, the full variable domain is GAGVSQSPRYKVAKRGQDVALRCDPISGHVSLFWYQQALGQGPEFLTYFQNEAQLDKSGLPSDRFFAERPEGSVSTLKIQRTQQEDSAVYLCASSYRSGQPQHFGDGTRLSIL.

The genes are TRBV19 and TRBJ1-5; possible D gene TRBD1, 6 bases. From germline, CDR1 is LNHDA and CDR2 SQIVND (reference sequence). V lost 11 bases, J lost 6 bases, and 17 bases lay in between. The CDR3 spans 13 residues. CDR3 DNA sequence: TGTGCCTCCCGGGGGGGCGCGGGTCAGCCCCAGCATTTT. Translating gives CASRGGAGQPQHF. Full variable domain (outside the CDR3, taken from reference TRBV19 and TRBJ1-5): DGGITQSPKYLFRKEGQNVTLSCEQNLNHDAMYWYRQDPGQGLRLIYYSQIVNDFQKGDIAEGYSVSREKKESFPLTVTSAQKNPTAFYLCASRGGAGQPQHFGDGTRLSIL.

The CDR3 DNA reads TGTGCCACCAGCCGTGGCAATCAGCCCCAGCATTTT. It translates to CATSRGNQPQHF. V is TRBV24-1 and J is TRBJ1-5; D is unresolved. The CDR3 has 12 amino acids. V was trimmed by 7 bases and J by 2 bases, leaving 5 bases between them. The germline V gene has CDR1 KGHDR and CDR2 SFDVKD.

This clone is a singleton in its sample. The V gene is TRBV5-8, the J gene TRBJ2-2; 7 bases line up with TRBD1. Trimming at V came to 3 bases and at J to 4 bases, leaving 9 bases not matched to a gene. Germline assignment: CDR1 SGHTS and CDR2 YDEGEE. The CDR3 covers 16 residues. The CDR3 loop is CASSYFDRAATGELFF. The CDR3, as DNA: TGTGCCAGCAGCTATTTCGACAGGGCCGCCACCGGGGAGCTGTTTTTT.

V usage is TRBV11-2 and J usage is TRBJ2-5; 8 bases fit TRBD2. This CDR3 region has 15 residues. V was clipped by 4 bases and J by 5 bases; unmatched bases: 9. CDR1 is SGHAT and CDR2 is FQNNGV in the germline V gene. The CDR3 DNA sequence: TGTGCCAGCAGCTCGCCCCGACTAGCGTTGGAGACCCAGTACTTC. Its translation is CASSSPRLALETQYF.

This clone was found once. This chain connects TRBV5-1 to TRBJ2-3; weak D call: TRBD1 (5 bases). In germline, CDR1 is SGHRS, CDR2 YFSETQ. The length of the CDR3 is 16 residues. V lost 4 bases and J 5 bases, leaving 20 bases between the germline ends. Here the CDR3 DNA reads TGCGCCAGCAGCCCCCGCCCGGGTCAGGGCGGAGATACGCAGTATTTT. The encoded protein is CASSPRPGQGGDTQYF.

Here the CDR3 DNA reads TGTGCCAGCAGTCGCGTACAGGGGGTCGGCTATGGCTACACCTTC. Protein product: CASSRVQGVGYGYTF. The gene calls are TRBV6-5 and TRBJ1-2; 8 bases are a match to TRBD1. CDR3 length equals 15 residues. The trim removed 5 bases at V and 4 bases at J, leaving 9 bases unmatched. Germline-derived CDR1 and CDR2 are MNHEY and SVGAGI.

This clone was detected only once. The V and J genes are TRBV27 and TRBJ1-2, with a weak D call TRBD1 (6 bases). The CDR3 is made up of 14 amino acids. Germline V gene lookup returns CDR1 MNHEY and CDR2 SMNVEV (reference sequence). Trimming pared 7 bases from V and 4 bases from J, leaving 16 bases between. The CDR3 here is CASTTGGLGYGYTF. CDR3 coding DNA: TGTGCCAGCACCACGGGGGGGCTAGGCTATGGCTACACCTTC.

V and J are TRBV3-1 (or the pseudogene TRBV3-2) and TRBJ1-6, with D unresolved. The germline V gene encodes CDR1 LGHDT and CDR2 YNNKEL (reference sequence). The CDR3 length is 14 residues. The germline V and J ends were trimmed by 0 bases and 7 bases, with 7 bases remaining between them. In DNA, the CDR3 is TGTGCCAGCAGCCAAGAAAACAGCAATTCACCCCTCCACTTT. It codes for CASSQENSNSPLHF.

This chain joins TRBV30 and TRBJ2-7; maybe TRBD1 (5 bases). This CDR3 contains 17 residues. Germline V gives CDR1 GTSNPN, CDR2 SVGIG (reference sequence). V lost 2 bases and J 0 bases, leaving 20 bases between the germline ends. In DNA form, the CDR3 reads TGTGCCTGGAGTAACCCCCTAAGGGGTGGTTACTCCTACGAGCAGTACTTC. Residues: CAWSNPLRGGYSYEQYF.

This chain connects TRBV6-5 to TRBJ2-6, with a tentative D call TRBD1 (6 bases). Per the germline V gene, CDR1 is MNHEY and CDR2 is SVGAGI. This CDR3 is 15 amino acids long. V gave up 4 bases and J gave up 2 bases, with 9 bases separating them. As DNA, the CDR3 is TGTGCCAGCAGTTTTCCAGGGGCTGGGGCCAACGTCCTGACTTTC. It yields the protein CASSFPGAGANVLTF.

J is TRBJ1-4 and V is TRBV5-1, with D possibly TRBD1 on 5 matching bases. This CDR3 spans 15 amino acids. Trimming cost V 4 bases and J 8 bases, with 18 bases left between them. CDR1 and CDR2 from the germline V gene are SGHRS and YFSETQ. CDR3 sequence: CASSRRGQREEKLFF. CDR3 DNA: TGCGCCAGCAGCCGGCGGGGCCAACGGGAGGAAAAACTGTTTTTT.

The genes are TRBV5-1 and TRBJ1-1, with 7 bases that match TRBD1. The CDR3 has 13 residues. V trimming: 4 bases; J trimming: 11 bases; junction bases outside the gene matches: 11. Germline CDR1 SGHRS, CDR2 YFSETQ. In DNA, the CDR3 is TGCGCCAGCAGCCTGGGCCAAGGGGGCGATGCTTTCTTT. This encodes CASSLGQGGDAFF.

This rearrangement joins TRBV19 to TRBJ2-7; 11 bases are a match to TRBD2. With V trimmed by 1 base and J by 5 bases, 7 bases remained unmatched. This CDR3 is 16 amino acids long. Germline CDR1 and CDR2: LNHDA and SQIVND (reference sequence). This CDR3 reads CASSIGLAGGFDEQYF. The CDR3, as DNA: TGTGCCAGTAGTATAGGGCTAGCGGGAGGATTTGACGAGCAGTACTTC.

The chain carries TRBV5-6 and TRBJ1-2, with TRBD1 as a possible D gene (5 bases). V lost 0 bases to trimming and J lost 0 bases, with 6 bases between them. The CDR3 length is 14 residues. The germline V gene encodes CDR1 SGHDT and CDR2 YYEEEE. The CDR3 loop is CASSLVTANYGYTF. In DNA form, the CDR3 reads TGTGCCAGCAGCTTGGTGACAGCTAACTATGGCTACACCTTC.

The rearrangement uses TRBV29-1 and TRBJ2-1, with D uncertain. Trimming removed 1 base at V and 6 bases at J, with 13 bases between. In germline, CDR1 is SQVTM, CDR2 ANQGSEA. This CDR3 contains 14 residues. This chain's CDR3 is CSVEVVARGNEQFF. In DNA form, the CDR3 reads TGCAGCGTTGAAGTAGTCGCACGAGGCAATGAGCAGTTCTTC.

The genes are TRBV30 and TRBJ1-2, with a weak D call TRBD1 (5 bases). V lost 2 bases and J lost 2, with 15 bases in between. CDR1 and CDR2 (germline): GTSNPN, SVGIG (reference sequence). The CDR3 extends over 15 amino acids. CDR3 protein: CAWSPLRQGNYGYTF. The CDR3 DNA sequence: TGTGCCTGGAGTCCCCTCCGGCAGGGAAACTATGGCTACACCTTC.

This clone was seen only once. This rearrangement joins TRBV29-1 to TRBJ2-7; 11 bases match TRBD1. Looked up from germline, CDR1 is SQVTM and CDR2 is ANQGSEA. This CDR3 is 15 amino acids long. The V gene end was trimmed by 6 bases and the J gene end by 2 bases; junction bases not matched to a gene: 9. CDR3 nucleotides: TGCAGCGTCGCTACCCAGGACAGGGGGCCCTACGAGCAGTACTTC. Its protein is CSVATQDRGPYEQYF.

The V call is TRBV20-1, the J call TRBJ2-7; no definite D call. V was shortened by 2 bases and J by 5 bases, with 7 bases between the two germline ends. CDR1 and CDR2 from the germline V gene are DFQATT and SNEGSKA (reference sequence). The CDR3 consists of 11 residues. CDR3: CSARFQDEQYF. The CDR3 nucleotides are TGCAGTGCTAGATTCCAGGACGAGCAGTACTTC.

The chain employs TRBV24-1 and TRBJ1-5, with D possibly matching TRBD1 (5 bases). There are 12 residues in the CDR3. Looked up from germline, CDR1 is KGHDR and CDR2 is SFDVKD. The V end was cut by 4 bases, the J end by 8 bases, with 8 bases between. CDR3 amino acids: CATSDPGEPQHF. CDR3 DNA: TGTGCCACCAGTGACCCGGGGGAGCCCCAGCATTTT.

CDR3 residues: CASSLDRTEAFF. DNA for the CDR3: TGTGCCAGCAGCTTAGACCGCACTGAAGCTTTCTTT. J is TRBJ1-1 and V is TRBV11-2; no reliable D call. Looked up from germline, CDR1 is SGHAT and CDR2 is FQNNGV. The V end was cut by 0 bases, the J end by 4 bases, with 3 bases between. The length of the CDR3 is 12 residues. Using reference TRBV11-2 and TRBJ1-1 for the parts outside the CDR3, the full variable domain is EAGVAQSPRYKIIEKRQSVAFWCNPISGHATLYWYQQILGQGPKLLIQFQNNGVVDDSQLPKDRFSAERLKGVDSTLKIQPAKLEDSAVYLCASSLDRTEAFFGQGTRLTVV.

The chain couples TRBV30 to TRBJ2-2; D is possibly TRBD1 (6 bases). Per germline, CDR1 GTSNPN and CDR2 SVGIG (reference sequence). The V and J ends lost 5 bases and 5 bases respectively, with 9 bases between them. The CDR3 spans 12 residues. This CDR3 reads CAWGQFTGELFF. The CDR3 DNA follows: TGTGCCTGGGGACAGTTTACCGGGGAGCTGTTTTTT.

This chain joins TRBV5-1 and TRBJ1-2; D call uncertain. The CDR3 is 14 amino acids. The V end lost 4 bases, the J end lost 4 bases, and 14 bases lay between the germline ends. In germline, CDR1 is SGHRS, CDR2 YFSETQ. DNA of the CDR3: TGCGCCAGCAGCGCCTCGACTCAGAGCTATGGCTACACCTTC. Its protein is CASSASTQSYGYTF.

The rearrangement joins TRBV7-2 to TRBJ2-3, with 11 positions matching TRBD2. Per germline, CDR1 SGHTA and CDR2 FQGNSA. Germline trimming cut 3 bases from V and 3 bases from J; bases unmatched to any gene: 5. CDR3 size: 16 residues. CDR3 loop: CASSFLAGGGTDTQYF. The CDR3 DNA is TGTGCCAGCAGCTTCTTAGCGGGAGGGGGTACAGATACGCAGTATTTT.

This chain joins TRBV2 and TRBJ2-2, with TRBD2 as a possible D gene (6 bases). The CDR3 is made up of 15 amino acids. CDR1 and CDR2 from the germline V gene are SNHLY and FYNNEI. Trimming took 7 bases from V and 7 from J, leaving 19 bases between them. The CDR3 nucleotides read TGTGCCAGCATAAGACTAGGCGGGATCGGCGGGGAGCTGTTTTTT. Amino acids: CASIRLGGIGGELFF.

The chain recombines TRBV30 with TRBJ1-4; possible D gene TRBD1, 5 bases. The CDR3 has 15 residues. Germline V gives CDR1 GTSNPN, CDR2 SVGIG (reference sequence). V lost 3 bases, J lost 4 bases, and 15 bases lay in between. The CDR3 sequence: CAWRGSGVLNEKLFF. The CDR3 nucleotides are TGTGCCTGGAGGGGATCGGGGGTCCTTAATGAAAAACTGTTTTTT.

This clone showed up just once. The chain has TRBV27 and TRBJ1-6; 9 nucleotides agree with TRBD1. Germline-derived CDR1 and CDR2 are MNHEY and SMNVEV (reference sequence). J lost 10 bases, V lost 6 bases, and 13 bases had no gene match. CDR3 size: 16 residues. The CDR3 reads CASSHSSGQGGSPLHF. The CDR3 DNA follows: TGTGCCAGCAGCCACTCCTCGGGACAGGGTGGATCACCCCTCCACTTT.

The chain carries TRBV2 and TRBJ2-7; D is ambiguous. V was trimmed by 0 bases and J by 6 bases, leaving 12 bases between them. Germline CDR1 is SNHLY and CDR2 is FYNNEI. The CDR3 has 14 amino acids. The CDR3 loop is CASSEAHVVSEQYF. The CDR3 coding sequence is TGTGCCAGCAGTGAAGCGCACGTAGTAAGCGAGCAGTACTTC.

The chain recombines TRBV24-1 with TRBJ1-1, with a possible D match to TRBD1 (6 bases). The germline CDR1 and CDR2 sequences are KGHDR and SFDVKD. The CDR3 is 15 residues long. Trimming left V 0 bases short and J 6 bases short, with 13 bases between. The CDR3 here is CATSDLKGDKSEAFF. CDR3 in DNA: TGTGCCACCAGTGATTTGAAGGGGGACAAATCTGAAGCTTTCTTT.

The V gene is TRBV20-1, the J gene TRBJ2-3, with TRBD2 matching over 13 bases. CDR1 is DFQATT, CDR2 SNEGSKA, per germline (reference sequence). There are 18 residues in the CDR3. V lost 3 bases, J lost 0 bases, and 9 bases stayed unmatched. The CDR3 here is CSASEGLAGTTSTDTQYF. In nucleotides, the CDR3 is TGCAGTGCTAGTGAGGGACTAGCGGGAACGACAAGCACAGATACGCAGTATTTT.